Listed here are 16 T cell receptor beta chains from one sample, sequenced in a study of siplizumab effects on memory and regulatory T cells. TCRdb keeps only in-frame clones here, not all; method: immunoSEQ multiplex PCR. The sample consists of tens of thousands of clones, 95% of them appearing once. The specimen sequenced was CD8+ T cells sorted from blood. These receptor sequences come from a human donor in good health.

V and J are TRBV6-6 and TRBJ2-7; TRBD1 matches 8 bases. Germline V gives CDR1 MNHNY, CDR2 SVGAGI (reference sequence). CDR3 length equals 13 residues. The ends lost 5 bases at V and 3 bases at J; junction bases unmatched: 3. For the CDR3, the DNA is TGTGCCAGCAGTACCGGGACAGGCTACGAGCAGTACTTC. Translation: CASSTGTGYEQYF.

CDR3: CASSLSTAAYEQYF. The DNA for the CDR3 is TGTGCCAGCAGTTTATCGACGGCAGCCTACGAGCAGTACTTC. The chain is built from TRBV27 and TRBJ2-7; D is unresolved. Germline assignment: CDR1 MNHEY and CDR2 SMNVEV (reference sequence). With 0 bases removed from V and 2 bases from J, the gap between germline ends came to 8 bases. This CDR3 region has 14 residues.

As to this clone: This is likely a read error, given that the CDR3 carries no conserved phenylalanine or tryptophan at its end. No DNA is shown, since the ends of the CDR3 on it are uncertain; the CDR3 is the one TCRdb lists. V usage is TRBV25-1 and J usage is TRBJ2-6; the DNA was not used to check the table's D call, TRBD2. Inclusive of both ends, the CDR3 amounts to 10 amino acids. The germline CDR1 and CDR2 sequences are MGHDK and SYGVNS. CDR3 region: CASSESCRGS.

The chain carries TRBV29-1 and TRBJ2-3; TRBD2 aligns across 13 bases. The CDR3 contains 16 residues. Per the germline V gene, CDR1 is SQVTM and CDR2 is ANQGSEA. V shed 6 bases and J 3 bases; nucleotides not matched to a gene: 9. The CDR3 region is CSVTQGLAGLTDTQYF. As DNA, the CDR3 is TGCAGCGTGACCCAGGGACTAGCGGGATTAACAGATACGCAGTATTTT.

The J gene is TRBJ2-1, the V gene TRBV6-5; 10 bases map to TRBD1. CDR3 length: 16 residues. Trimming cost V 0 bases and J 6 bases; bases outside gene matches: 5. CDR1 and CDR2 from the germline V gene are MNHEY and SVGAGI. The CDR3 region is CASSYSRTGGPNEQFF. The CDR3, as DNA: TGTGCCAGCAGTTACTCTCGGACAGGGGGGCCCAATGAGCAGTTCTTC.

The CDR3 DNA reads TGTGCCAGTAGTATCTGGACAGGGAGGACAACTAATGAAAAACTGTTTTTT. Encoded protein: CASSIWTGRTTNEKLFF. The gene calls are TRBV19 and TRBJ1-4; TRBD1 aligns across 8 bases. Trimming cost V 3 bases and J 0 bases; bases outside gene matches: 6. In germline, CDR1 is LNHDA, CDR2 SQIVND (reference sequence). There are 17 residues in the CDR3.

This clone was detected once. The chain has TRBV29-1 and TRBJ2-1, with 7 positions matching TRBD1. CDR3 length equals 12 residues. Trimming at V came to 3 bases and at J to 5 bases, leaving 1 base not matched to a gene. Germline values: CDR1 SQVTM, CDR2 ANQGSEA. CDR3 sequence (DNA): TGCAGCGTTGAGGGGACAGACAATGAGCAGTTCTTC. This codes for CSVEGTDNEQFF.

The chain employs TRBV4-1 and TRBJ2-1; D gene unclear. Trimming pared 1 base from V and 6 bases from J, leaving 7 bases between. Germline V CDR1 and CDR2: MGHRA, YSYEKL. The CDR3 covers 13 residues. CDR3 DNA sequence: TGCGCCAGCAGCCAAGTCACGGGCAATGAGCAGTTCTTC. Protein sequence: CASSQVTGNEQFF.

This chain connects TRBV7-6 to TRBJ2-1, with TRBD2 identical over 7 bases. Germline CDR1 and CDR2: SGHVS and FNYEAQ. The CDR3 contains 14 residues. V trimming: 5 bases; J trimming: 8 bases; junction bases outside the gene matches: 9. CDR3 protein: CASSPTGREYEQFF. CDR3 sequence (DNA): TGTGCCAGCAGCCCGACCGGGCGGGAGTATGAGCAGTTCTTC. The whole variable domain, remainder taken from reference TRBV7-6 and TRBJ2-1, is GAGVSQSPRYKVTKRGQDVALRCDPISGHVSLYWYRQALGQGPEFLTYFNYEAQQDKSGLPNDRFSAERPEGSISTLTIQRTEQRDSAMYRCASSPTGREYEQFFGPGTRLTVL.

This chain uses TRBV29-1 with TRBJ1-4; D is uncertain. The germline gives CDR1 SQVTM, CDR2 ANQGSEA. Trimming pared 6 bases from V and 0 bases from J, leaving 11 bases between. This CDR3 is 14 amino acids long. CDR3 residues: CSVLAQATNEKLFF. Written as DNA, the CDR3 is TGCAGCGTCCTCGCTCAGGCAACTAATGAAAAACTGTTTTTT.

J is TRBJ2-1 and V is TRBV7-9; D gene unclear. V gave up 1 base and J gave up 8 bases, with 6 bases separating them. The length of the CDR3 is 12 residues. The germline gives CDR1 SEHNR, CDR2 FQNEAQ (reference sequence). CDR3 residues: CASSLGTYEQFF. The CDR3 region has the DNA TGTGCCAGCAGCTTAGGTACTTATGAGCAGTTCTTC.

The chain couples TRBV4-1 to TRBJ1-4; D not resolved. The CDR3 consists of 16 residues. CDR1 is MGHRA, CDR2 YSYEKL, per germline. Trimming removed 0 bases at V and 0 bases at J, with 8 bases between. As DNA, the CDR3 is TGCGCCAGCAGCCAAGAGATGTGGGCAACTAATGAAAAACTGTTTTTT. Protein sequence: CASSQEMWATNEKLFF.

This sequence joins TRBV10-2 and TRBJ2-6; D ambiguous. CDR3 length equals 17 residues. Germline assignment: CDR1 WSHSY and CDR2 SAAADI. Trimming removed 8 bases at V and 2 bases at J, with 19 bases between. The CDR3 loop reads CASHPDDGQAGANVLTF. In DNA, the CDR3 is TGCGCCAGCCACCCCGACGACGGGCAGGCTGGGGCCAACGTCCTGACTTTC.

The chain carries TRBV29-1 and TRBJ2-7; D possibly corresponds to TRBD1 (5 bases). The CDR3 is 14 amino acids. The germline gives CDR1 SQVTM, CDR2 ANQGSEA. V was trimmed by 7 bases and J by 4 bases, leaving 20 bases between them. CDR3 nucleotides: TGCAGCGCAGCTATACGCAGGGCAGGGTACGAGCAGTACTTC. It yields the protein CSAAIRRAGYEQYF.

This CDR3 is CASSLVAGAKGYEQYF. The CDR3 nucleotides read TGTGCCAGCAGCTTAGTGGCAGGGGCAAAGGGCTACGAGCAGTACTTC. The V gene is TRBV7-9, the J gene TRBJ2-7; a possible D gene is TRBD1 (6 bases). Germline CDR1 and CDR2: SEHNR and FQNEAQ (reference sequence). V dropped 1 base and J dropped 3 bases, with 16 bases sitting between them. The CDR3 spans 16 residues.

The sample holds a few counts of this clone. The chain links TRBV10-3 to TRBJ2-7; possible D gene TRBD2, 6 bases. V gave up 2 bases and J gave up 7 bases, with 6 bases separating them. Looked up from germline, CDR1 is ENHRY and CDR2 is SYGVKD. CDR3 length equals 11 residues. CDR3 DNA sequence: TGTGCCATCAGTGAGGGGGGGGAGCAGTACTTC. Translation: CAISEGGEQYF.